The 21 T cell receptor beta chains below were found in one sample sequenced in a study of identical twins. TCRdb re-called the 5' RACE reads through MiXCR, storing one row per CDR3 protein. The sample gives 350,000 to 450,000 distinct CDR3 sequences, around 18% of which show up once; around 10% is in the top ten. What was sequenced was naive T cells sorted from blood. The receptors derive from a man aged 45-60 years in good health.

This clonotype was seen at least ten times. The chain couples TRBV7-2 to TRBJ2-7; the match to TRBD2 covers 10 bases. The length of the CDR3 is 14 residues. CDR1 SGHTA and CDR2 FQGNSA come from the germline V gene. V lost 4 bases and J lost 6; bases outside the gene matches: 6. This CDR3 reads CASSSRAGGPEQYF. The CDR3 nucleotides read TGTGCCAGCAGCTCAAGAGCGGGAGGGCCCGAGCAGTACTTC. The whole variable domain, remainder taken from reference TRBV7-2 and TRBJ2-7, is GAGVSQSPSNKVTEKGKDVELRCDPISGHTALYWYRQSLGQGLEFLIYFQGNSAPDKSGLPSDRFSAERTGGSVSTLTIQRTQQEDSAVYLCASSSRAGGPEQYFGPGTRLTVT.

The chain combines TRBV29-1 with TRBJ2-7, with a weak D call TRBD2 (5 bases). V lost 6 bases to trimming and J lost 1 base, with 16 bases between them. The CDR3 has 14 residues. CDR1 and CDR2 from the germline V gene are SQVTM and ANQGSEA. The CDR3 loop reads CSVVNGVPSYEQYF. DNA of the CDR3: TGCAGCGTGGTGAACGGGGTACCGTCCTACGAGCAGTACTTC.

In this sample, this clonotype turned up a few times. V gene TRBV4-2 combines with J gene TRBJ2-3, with a tentative D call TRBD1 (6 bases). The CDR3 is made up of 16 amino acids. Trimming stripped 0 bases from V and 5 bases from J, with 15 bases between. CDR1 is LGHNA, CDR2 YNFKEQ, per germline. In DNA, the CDR3 is TGTGCCAGCAGCCAAGAAGGGCTGGGCAGGGGAGATACGCAGTATTTT. The encoded protein is CASSQEGLGRGDTQYF.

CDR3 loop: CSARYPSGGYEQYF. For the CDR3, the DNA is TGCAGTGCTAGATACCCTAGCGGGGGGTACGAGCAGTACTTC. This sequence joins TRBV20-1 and TRBJ2-7; 11 bases are a match to TRBD2. The CDR3 covers 14 residues. Germline CDR1 reads DFQATT; CDR2 reads SNEGSKA (reference sequence). The V and J ends lost 2 bases and 4 bases, in that order; junction bases with no gene match: 4.

This chain joins TRBV10-3 and TRBJ2-4; D gene uncertain. Germline CDR1 ENHRY, CDR2 SYGVKD. The V gene lost 6 bases and the J gene lost 0 bases, with 9 bases spanning the gap. The CDR3 has 14 amino acids. The CDR3: CAISEAVAKNIQYF. The DNA of the CDR3 is TGTGCCATCAGCGAGGCGGTAGCCAAAAACATTCAGTACTTC.

The rearrangement uses TRBV5-1 and TRBJ1-2; no clear D gene. Trimming took 3 bases from V and 4 from J, leaving 10 bases between them. Germline V gene lookup returns CDR1 SGHRS and CDR2 YFSETQ. The length of the CDR3 is 13 residues. The CDR3 loop reads CASSSRSIYGYTF. The CDR3 DNA follows: TGCGCCAGCAGCTCCAGATCAATCTATGGCTACACCTTC. Using reference TRBV5-1 and TRBJ1-2 for the parts outside the CDR3, the full variable domain is KAGVTQTPRYLIKTRGQQVTLSCSPISGHRSVSWYQQTPGQGLQFLFEYFSETQRNKGNFPGRFSGRQFSNSRSEMNVSTLELGDSALYLCASSSRSIYGYTFGSGTRLTVV.

This clonotype appeared many times. This rearrangement joins TRBV10-3 to TRBJ2-3; D perhaps matches TRBD2 (6 bases). The V gene's germline CDR1 is ENHRY and CDR2 SYGVKD. This CDR3 has 15 residues. Trimming shortened V by 0 bases and J by 6 bases, and 13 bases separated the two germline ends. CDR3 coding DNA: TGTGCCATCAGTGAGTCGCGGGGCCGCGGGGATACGCAGTATTTT. Encoded protein: CAISESRGRGDTQYF.

This clonotype was counted ten times or more. The gene calls are TRBV7-9 and TRBJ2-3; the D gene is possibly TRBD1 (5 bases). V was pared by 1 base and J by 4 bases, with 15 bases between. From germline, CDR1 is SEHNR and CDR2 FQNEAQ (reference sequence). This CDR3 spans 16 amino acids. The DNA of the CDR3 is TGTGCCAGCAGCTTAGACAGGTTGTTCAGGGCAGATACGCAGTATTTT. Encoded protein: CASSLDRLFRADTQYF.

This clonotype was recorded a few times. The chain combines TRBV10-3 with TRBJ2-5; D not resolved. V shed 7 bases and J shed 5 bases, with 14 bases lying between them. The CDR3 is 13 residues long. Germline assignment: CDR1 ENHRY and CDR2 SYGVKD. The CDR3 sequence: CAITVRLGETQYF. CDR3 in DNA: TGTGCCATCACAGTGCGGCTGGGCGAGACCCAGTACTTC.

This clonotype was observed at least ten times. V gene TRBV2 combines with J gene TRBJ2-5; D may be TRBD2 (6 bases). V was clipped by 7 bases and J by 2 bases, with 17 bases between them. The CDR3 is made up of 15 amino acids. Germline V gene sequence: CDR1 SNHLY, CDR2 FYNNEI. The chain's CDR3 is CASTLGGMIQETQYF. The CDR3 nucleotides read TGTGCCAGCACTCTAGGAGGGATGATTCAAGAGACCCAGTACTTC.

This clonotype was observed at least ten times. The V and J genes are TRBV6-2 or TRBV6-3 and TRBJ1-5; D call uncertain. This CDR3 spans 14 amino acids. Trimming removed 0 bases from V and 11 bases from J, with 14 bases in between. Germline V gene lookup returns CDR1 MNHEY and CDR2 SVGEGT. This chain's CDR3 is CASSYSATPGAQHF. In DNA, the CDR3 is TGTGCCAGCAGTTACTCGGCGACGCCTGGAGCCCAGCATTTT.

This CDR3 is CSVVTATEQFF. For the CDR3, the DNA is TGCAGCGTTGTAACGGCGACTGAGCAGTTCTTC. The rearrangement uses TRBV29-1 and TRBJ2-1; D remains unclear. The germline V gene encodes CDR1 SQVTM and CDR2 ANQGSEA. Trimming removed 4 bases from V and 9 bases from J, with 10 bases in between. The CDR3 has 11 residues.

This clonotype was counted only a few times. DNA of the CDR3: TGTGCCAGCAGTTACTCGGGGAGGCGGACCTATGGCTACACCTTC. This translates into CASSYSGRRTYGYTF. The chain uses TRBV6-5 and TRBJ1-2; D remains ambiguous. Deletions cut 0 bases from V and 4 bases from J, with 12 bases between. Germline V gives CDR1 MNHEY, CDR2 SVGAGI. The CDR3 runs 15 residues.

This clonotype came up a few times. V usage is TRBV6-1 and J usage is TRBJ2-2, with D unresolved. Per germline, CDR1 MNHNS and CDR2 SASEGT. V was clipped by 7 bases and J by 1 base, with 10 bases between them. CDR3 length: 14 residues. The CDR3 loop is CASKGPWNTGELFF. CDR3 DNA: TGTGCCAGCAAGGGCCCTTGGAACACCGGGGAGCTGTTTTTT.

This clonotype was detected only a few times. The chain recombines TRBV6-1 with TRBJ2-1, with TRBD2 identical over 12 bases. Germline V gives CDR1 MNHNS, CDR2 SASEGT. V dropped 10 bases and J dropped 8; count of bases not matched to a gene: 12. The CDR3 consists of 15 residues. The CDR3 spells CATRPAASGRDEQFF. The CDR3, as DNA: TGTGCCACCCGACCGGCGGCTAGCGGGAGGGATGAGCAGTTCTTC.

Only a few counts were recorded for this clonotype. V usage is TRBV28 and J usage is TRBJ2-7, with D hard to call. The CDR3 runs 13 residues. Trimming took off 4 bases at V and 2 bases at J, with 9 bases between the two ends. Per germline, CDR1 MDHEN and CDR2 SYDVKM. The CDR3 sequence: CASSSASPYEQYF. The CDR3 DNA reads as TGTGCCAGCAGTTCGGCCTCGCCCTACGAGCAGTACTTC.

CDR3: CSARGTSGRKKDYNEQFF. CDR3 in DNA: TGCAGTGCTAGGGGGACTAGCGGGAGGAAGAAGGATTACAATGAGCAGTTCTTC. The rearrangement joins TRBV20-1 to TRBJ2-1; TRBD2 matches at 15 bases. The CDR3 sequence is 18 residues long. With V trimmed by 3 bases and J by 4 bases, 10 bases remained unmatched. Germline V gene sequence: CDR1 DFQATT, CDR2 SNEGSKA (reference sequence).

This rearrangement joins TRBV10-3 to TRBJ2-7; tentatively, D is TRBD1 or TRBD2 (6 bases each). V shed 3 bases and J shed 4 bases, with 25 bases lying between them. Germline V lookup: CDR1 ENHRY, CDR2 SYGVKD. The CDR3 has 18 residues. In nucleotides, the CDR3 is TGTGCCATCAGTGACGGGCAGGGGACTCCAAAATACCTATACGAGCAGTACTTC. This gives the protein CAISDGQGTPKYLYEQYF.

V usage is TRBV3-1 and J usage is TRBJ2-1; D is perhaps TRBD1 (6 bases). Per the germline V gene, CDR1 is LGHDT and CDR2 is YNNKEL (reference sequence). The CDR3 covers 17 residues. V was pared by 2 bases and J by 4 bases, with 18 bases between. CDR3 region: CASSQITGTQKYNEQFF. The CDR3 bases are TGTGCCAGCAGCCAAATTACCGGGACACAGAAATACAATGAGCAGTTCTTC.

Only a few counts were recorded for this clonotype. V usage is TRBV5-1 and J usage is TRBJ1-1; perhaps TRBD1 as D (6 bases). Germline-derived CDR1 and CDR2 are SGHRS and YFSETQ. The CDR3 is 15 amino acids. The V end lost 6 bases, the J end lost 0 bases, and 15 bases lay between the germline ends. CDR3 nucleotides: TGCGCCAGCAACCCGGGGGGCGGACTGAACACTGAAGCTTTCTTT. This codes for CASNPGGGLNTEAFF.

This clonotype was found many times. V is TRBV24-1 and J is TRBJ2-1; D unclear. Germline CDR1 reads KGHDR; CDR2 reads SFDVKD. Trimming removed 0 bases from V and 5 bases from J, with 4 bases in between. The CDR3 sequence is 13 residues long. CDR3 sequence: CATSDLWNNEQFF. CDR3 nucleotides: TGTGCCACCAGTGATTTGTGGAACAATGAGCAGTTCTTC.